This is a list of T cell receptor beta chains from one sample in a study of T cell changes during pregnancy in multiple sclerosis. Measured with immunoSEQ multiplex PCR; TCRdb has only the in-frame clones, and not every one. The top ten clones hold roughly 0.3% of a sample with 70,000 or so clones, around 90% of them seen once. The material sequenced was CD4+ T cells from peripheral blood mononuclear cells, taken after pregnancy. Source of these receptors: a female donor with multiple sclerosis, enrolled in a pregnancy study. The CDR3 runs from the conserved cysteine through the conserved F or W. Each record gives: V gene, D gene, clone size, J gene, CDR3 DNA, CDR3 protein. A D gene is named only where the DNA matches it firmly. Clone size, where shown, is once, few, many, or a class for clones that have expanded.

V: TRBV19; D: .; size: .; J: TRBJ1-5; DNA: TGTGCCAGTAGTATAAATGTCCGGGGCAATCAGCCCCAGCATTTT; CDR3: CASSINVRGNQPQHF
V: TRBV7-9; D: .; size: .; J: TRBJ1-1; DNA: TGTGCCAGCAGTTTTACAGGGACGCAAGCTTTCTTT; CDR3: CASSFTGTQAFF
V: TRBV2; D: TRBD2; size: .; J: TRBJ2-7; DNA: TGTGCCAGCCGGGGGAGGGACGAGCAGTACTTC; CDR3: CASRGRDEQYF
V: TRBV2; D: TRBD2; size: .; J: TRBJ2-2; DNA: TGTGCCAGCAGGGAACTAGCGGGGGGTAACACCGGGGAGCTGTTTTTT; CDR3: CASRELAGGNTGELFF
V: TRBV11-2; D: .; size: .; J: TRBJ1-1; DNA: TGTGCCAGCAGCTTCGGACAGTGGCCCACTGAAGCTTTCTTT; CDR3: CASSFGQWPTEAFF
V: TRBV7-2; D: TRBD1; size: .; J: TRBJ1-2; DNA: TGTGCCAGCAGACCGGGACAGGGGCACTATGGCTACACCTTC; CDR3: CASRPGQGHYGYTF
V: TRBV2; D: TRBD1; size: .; J: TRBJ1-1; DNA: TGTGCCAGCAGTAGGGACAGTAGTAGCACTGAAGCTTTCTTT; CDR3: CASSRDSSSTEAFF
V: TRBV2; D: .; size: .; J: TRBJ1-4; DNA: TGTGCCAGCAGTGATCAGACTCAGTGGAATGAAAAACTGTTTTTT; CDR3: CASSDQTQWNEKLFF
V: TRBV15; D: .; size: .; J: TRBJ1-6; DNA: TGTGCCACCAGCAGAGAGGGGGGGCTGGGAGTAAATTCACCCCTCCACTTT; CDR3: CATSREGGLGVNSPLHF
V: TRBV11-1; D: .; size: .; J: TRBJ2-4; DNA: TGTGCCAGCAGCCAGGGGATGGCCAAAAACATTCAGTACTTC; CDR3: CASSQGMAKNIQYF
V: TRBV2; D: TRBD2; size: .; J: TRBJ2-7; DNA: TGTGCCAGCAGTGGGGAGACTAGCGCCGAGCAGTACTTC; CDR3: CASSGETSAEQYF
V: TRBV10-3; D: TRBD2; size: once; J: TRBJ2-1; DNA: TGTGCCATCAGTGGGCTAGCGGGAGGCAATGAGCAGTTCTTC; CDR3: CAISGLAGGNEQFF
V: TRBV6-6; D: TRBD1; size: once; J: TRBJ1-3; DNA: TGTGCCAGCAGACGGGACAGGGTGGGACCTGGAAACACCATATATTTT; CDR3: CASRRDRVGPGNTIYF
V: TRBV30; D: .; size: .; J: TRBJ2-7; DNA: TGTGCCTGGAGTGTCCAGGGGTCCTACGAGCAGTACTTC; CDR3: CAWSVQGSYEQYF
V: TRBV19; D: TRBD1; size: .; J: TRBJ2-3; DNA: TGTGCCAGTAGTAGTCCTGGGACAGGGGGCTTCGCAGATACGCAGTATTTT; CDR3: CASSSPGTGGFADTQYF
V: TRBV2; D: .; size: .; J: TRBJ1-3; DNA: TGTGCCAGCAGTGGGGGATGGCAGGGGAGTCGGGACACCATATATTTT; CDR3: CASSGGWQGSRDTIYF
V: TRBV6-1; D: .; size: .; J: TRBJ1-1; DNA: TGTGCCAGCAGCGCCCCCGTGTACGCGAGCACTGAAGCTTTCTTT; CDR3: CASSAPVYASTEAFF
V: TRBV5-6; D: TRBD2; size: .; J: TRBJ2-5; DNA: TGTGCCAGCAGCTTGAGGACTAGCGGGTACAAGGTGGGGGAGACCCAGTACTTC; CDR3: CASSLRTSGYKVGETQYF
V: TRBV19; D: TRBD1; size: .; J: TRBJ2-7; DNA: TGTGCCAGTATCCGGACAGGGATATACGAGCAGTACTTC; CDR3: CASIRTGIYEQYF
V: TRBV5-1; D: .; size: .; J: TRBJ2-3; DNA: TGCGCCAGCAGCTCCGGACAGGGAGGGACAGATACGCAGTATTTT; CDR3: CASSSGQGGTDTQYF
V: TRBV5-1; D: TRBD1; size: once; J: TRBJ2-7; DNA: TGCGCCAGCAGCTTGGCCCCGGGACAGGGGGTCTCCTACGAGCAGTACTTC; CDR3: CASSLAPGQGVSYEQYF
V: TRBV9; D: .; size: .; J: TRBJ2-2; DNA: TGTGCCAGCAGCGTAGGGAGGATTATCTCCGGGGAGCTGTTTTTT; CDR3: CASSVGRIISGELFF
V: TRBV18; D: .; size: .; J: TRBJ1-3; DNA: TGTGCCAGCTCACCCACGACCGGGATATCTGGAAACACCATATATTTT; CDR3: CASSPTTGISGNTIYF
V: TRBV30; D: .; size: .; J: TRBJ1-2; DNA: TGTGCCTGGAGTTGGCAGGCTATGGGCTACACCTTC; CDR3: CAWSWQAMGYTF
V: TRBV6-5; D: TRBD1; size: .; J: TRBJ2-7; DNA: TGTGCCAGCACCACTCGGGACAGGGGCCACGAGCAGTACTTC; CDR3: CASTTRDRGHEQYF
V: TRBV28; D: .; size: .; J: TRBJ1-2; DNA: TGTGCCAGCAGTTCGGGGGGAGTGAGTAACTATGGCTACACCTTC; CDR3: CASSSGGVSNYGYTF
V: TRBV5-1; D: .; size: .; J: TRBJ1-1; DNA: TGCGCCAGCAGCCGGTCGGACCCAGGGATCACTGAAGCTTTCTTT; CDR3: CASSRSDPGITEAFF
V: TRBV29-1; D: .; size: .; J: TRBJ2-5; DNA: TGCAGCGTTGCCGGGGTGGGCTCTGAGACCCAGTACTTC; CDR3: CSVAGVGSETQYF
V: TRBV6-1; D: TRBD1; size: .; J: TRBJ1-1; DNA: TGTGCCAGCAGGATGACAGGGATGAACACTGAAGCTTTCTTT; CDR3: CASRMTGMNTEAFF
V: TRBV6-1; D: TRBD1; size: .; J: TRBJ2-7; DNA: TGTGCCAGCAGTGAAATCGGACAGGGTCCCTACGAGCAGTACTTC; CDR3: CASSEIGQGPYEQYF
V: TRBV11-3; D: .; size: .; J: TRBJ2-7; DNA: TGTGCCAGCAGCTTTGGACATCGCGAGCAGTACTTC; CDR3: CASSFGHREQYF
V: TRBV6-5; D: .; size: .; J: TRBJ1-3; DNA: TGTGCCAGCGCGAGCTCTGGAAACACCATATATTTT; CDR3: CASASSGNTIYF
V: TRBV2; D: TRBD1; size: .; J: TRBJ1-5; DNA: TGTGCCAGCAGCGCGGAGACAGGGGAATTTAATCAGCCCCAGCATTTT; CDR3: CASSAETGEFNQPQHF
V: TRBV19; D: .; size: once; J: TRBJ1-2; DNA: TGTGCCAGTAGCTTCTTACAGAGCAACTATGGCTACACCTTC; CDR3: CASSFLQSNYGYTF
V: TRBV14; D: TRBD2; size: .; J: TRBJ2-1; DNA: TGTGCCAGCAGCCCGGGACTAGCAGCTGAGCAGTTCTTC; CDR3: CASSPGLAAEQFF
V: TRBV14; D: .; size: once; J: TRBJ1-2; DNA: TGTGCCAGCAGCCAAGGGACAGCAAGCGGCTACACCTTC; CDR3: CASSQGTASGYTF
V: TRBV2; D: .; size: .; J: TRBJ2-1; DNA: TGTGCCAGCAGTGAACAGGCCTATGAGCAGTTCTTC; CDR3: CASSEQAYEQFF
V: TRBV10-3; D: TRBD1; size: .; J: TRBJ1-1; DNA: TGTGCCATCAGAGACTCCGGGACAGGGGTTGGTGCTTTCTTT; CDR3: CAIRDSGTGVGAFF
V: TRBV28; D: TRBD2; size: .; J: TRBJ2-7; DNA: TGTGCCAGCAGTTTAACCCCCGGGACTAGCGGGTCTTACGAGCAGTACTTC; CDR3: CASSLTPGTSGSYEQYF
V: TRBV10-2; D: .; size: .; J: TRBJ1-2; DNA: TGCGCCAGCAGTGAGTCCGGGGGACTACAAGGAGGCTACACCTTC; CDR3: CASSESGGLQGGYTF
V: TRBV30; D: TRBD1; size: .; J: TRBJ1-3; DNA: TGTGCCTATGGACAGGGGCGATCTGGAAACACCATATATTTT; CDR3: CAYGQGRSGNTIYF
V: TRBV5-1; D: TRBD2; size: .; J: TRBJ2-5; DNA: TGCGCCAGCAGCCAGGGACTAGCGGGTCAAGAGACCCAGTACTTC; CDR3: CASSQGLAGQETQYF
V: TRBV29-1; D: .; size: few; J: TRBJ1-5; DNA: TGCAGCGTTGTAGCCATTCGAGGGCAGCCCCAGCATTTT; CDR3: CSVVAIRGQPQHF
V: TRBV27; D: TRBD1; size: .; J: TRBJ1-2; DNA: TGTGCCAGCAGTTTGCAAACAGGGGGTGGTTATGGCTACACCTTC; CDR3: CASSLQTGGGYGYTF
V: TRBV10-1; D: .; size: .; J: TRBJ2-2; DNA: TGCGCCAGCAGTGAGTCGCAGGGGAACACCGGGGAGCTGTTTTTT; CDR3: CASSESQGNTGELFF
V: TRBV18; D: .; size: .; J: TRBJ1-4; DNA: TGTGCCAGCTCGCGGGGCGGCGAAAAACTGTTTTTT; CDR3: CASSRGGEKLFF
V: TRBV5-1; D: TRBD1; size: .; J: TRBJ2-2; DNA: TGCGCCAGCAGCCCCCGACAGGGGAGCACCGGGGAGCTGTTTTTT; CDR3: CASSPRQGSTGELFF
V: TRBV7-3; D: TRBD1; size: .; J: TRBJ2-2; DNA: TGTGCCAGCAGGCAAAGGGACAGGGTCGGGGAGCTGTTTTTT; CDR3: CASRQRDRVGELFF
V: TRBV18; D: .; size: .; J: TRBJ2-5; DNA: TGTGCCAGCTGTCCCGGACAGCAAGAGACCCAGTACTTC; CDR3: CASCPGQQETQYF
V: TRBV2; D: .; size: .; J: TRBJ1-2; DNA: TGTGCCAGCAGGGCGCAGGGGATCTATGGCTACACCTTC; CDR3: CASRAQGIYGYTF